This T cell receptor beta chain was retrieved from a study of cytomegalovirus exposure and HLA in healthy donors. PCR used 60 Vbeta primers and 13 Jbeta primers. Sequencing used immunoSEQ multiplex PCR; TCRdb keeps in-frame clones, though not all of them. The sample lists 40,000 or so clones, about three quarters occurring once. CDR1 is ENHRY, CDR2 SYGVKD, per germline. The CDR3 is 16 residues long. The germline V and J ends were trimmed by 0 bases and 0 bases, with 9 bases remaining between them. The chain is built from TRBV10-3 and TRBJ1-5, with D unclear. The origin of this receptor is a woman in her twenties or thirties in good health and CMV-seronegative. Material: PBMCs. CDR3 protein: CAISESNGNSNQPQHF. In DNA form, the CDR3 reads TGTGCCATCAGTGAGTCTAACGGTAATAGCAATCAGCCCCAGCATTTT.